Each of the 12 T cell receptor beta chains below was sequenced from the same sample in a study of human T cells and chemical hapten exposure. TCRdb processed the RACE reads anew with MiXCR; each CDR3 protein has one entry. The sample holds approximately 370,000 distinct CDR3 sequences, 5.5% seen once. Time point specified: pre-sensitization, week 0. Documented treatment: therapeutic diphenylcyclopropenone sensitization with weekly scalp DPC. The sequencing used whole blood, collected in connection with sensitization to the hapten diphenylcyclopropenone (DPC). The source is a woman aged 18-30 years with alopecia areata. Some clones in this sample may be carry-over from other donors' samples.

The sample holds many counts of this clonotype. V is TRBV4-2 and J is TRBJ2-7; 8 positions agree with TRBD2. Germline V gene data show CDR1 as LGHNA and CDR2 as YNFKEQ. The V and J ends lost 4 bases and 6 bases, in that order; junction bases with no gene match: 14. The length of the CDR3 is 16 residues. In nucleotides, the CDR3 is TGTGCCAGCAGCCCATCCTTAGCGGGGACTGAACGCGAGCAGTACTTC. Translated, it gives CASSPSLAGTEREQYF.

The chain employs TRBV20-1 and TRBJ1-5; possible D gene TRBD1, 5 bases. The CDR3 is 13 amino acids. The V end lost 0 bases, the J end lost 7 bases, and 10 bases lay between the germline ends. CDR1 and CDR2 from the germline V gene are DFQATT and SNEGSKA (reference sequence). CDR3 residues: CSAREGEGQPQHF. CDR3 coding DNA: TGCAGTGCTAGAGAAGGGGAGGGGCAGCCCCAGCATTTT.

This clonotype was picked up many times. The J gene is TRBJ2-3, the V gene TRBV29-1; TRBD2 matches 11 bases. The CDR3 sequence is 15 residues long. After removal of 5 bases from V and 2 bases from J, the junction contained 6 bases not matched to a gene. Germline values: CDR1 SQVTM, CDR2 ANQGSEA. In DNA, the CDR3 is TGCAGCGTTTCGGGACTAGCGGCGGTCACAGATACGCAGTATTTT. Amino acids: CSVSGLAAVTDTQYF.

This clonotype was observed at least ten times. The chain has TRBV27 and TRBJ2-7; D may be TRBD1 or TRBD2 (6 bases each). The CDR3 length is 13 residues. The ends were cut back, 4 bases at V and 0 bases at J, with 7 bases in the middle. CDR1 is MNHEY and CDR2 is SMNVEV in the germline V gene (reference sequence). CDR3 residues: CASSSGASYEQYF. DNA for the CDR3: TGTGCCAGCAGTTCGGGGGCCTCCTACGAGCAGTACTTC.

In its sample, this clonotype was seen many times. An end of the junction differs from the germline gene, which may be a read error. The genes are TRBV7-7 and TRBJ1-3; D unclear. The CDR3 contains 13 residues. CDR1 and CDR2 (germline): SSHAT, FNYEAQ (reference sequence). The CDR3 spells CASSPRHGNTIYF. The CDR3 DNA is TGTGCTAGCAGCCCACGGCATGGAAACACCATATATTTT.

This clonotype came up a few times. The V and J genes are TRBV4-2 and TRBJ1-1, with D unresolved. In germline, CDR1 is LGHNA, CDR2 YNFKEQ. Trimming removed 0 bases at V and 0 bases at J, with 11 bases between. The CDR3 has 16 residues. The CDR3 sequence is CASSQDVRAMNTEAFF. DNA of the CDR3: TGTGCCAGCAGCCAAGACGTCCGAGCGATGAACACTGAAGCTTTCTTT.

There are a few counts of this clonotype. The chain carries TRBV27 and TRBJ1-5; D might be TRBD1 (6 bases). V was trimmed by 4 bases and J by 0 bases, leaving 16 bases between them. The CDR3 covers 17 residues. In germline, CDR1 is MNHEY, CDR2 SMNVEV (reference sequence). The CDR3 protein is CASSWGQGRDSNQPQHF. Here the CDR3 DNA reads TGTGCCAGCAGTTGGGGGCAGGGACGGGATAGCAATCAGCCCCAGCATTTT.

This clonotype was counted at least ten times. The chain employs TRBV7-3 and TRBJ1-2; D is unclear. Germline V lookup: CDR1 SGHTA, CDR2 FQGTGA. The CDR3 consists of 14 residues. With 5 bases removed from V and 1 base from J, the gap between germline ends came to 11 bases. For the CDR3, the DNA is TGTGCCAGCAGCCCAGGAGGCAGTAACTATGGCTACACCTTC. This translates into CASSPGGSNYGYTF.

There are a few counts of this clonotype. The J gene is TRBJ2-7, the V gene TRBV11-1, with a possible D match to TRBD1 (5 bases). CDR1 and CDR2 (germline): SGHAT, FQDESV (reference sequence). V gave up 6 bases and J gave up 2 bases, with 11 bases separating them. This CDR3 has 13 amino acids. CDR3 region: CASRSTGTYEQYF. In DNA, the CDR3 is TGTGCCAGCAGATCCACAGGTACCTACGAGCAGTACTTC.

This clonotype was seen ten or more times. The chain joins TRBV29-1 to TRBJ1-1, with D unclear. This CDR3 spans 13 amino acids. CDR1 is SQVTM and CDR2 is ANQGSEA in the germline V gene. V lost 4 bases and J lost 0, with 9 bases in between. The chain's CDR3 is CSVGVSLNTEAFF. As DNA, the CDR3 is TGCAGCGTTGGTGTCAGCCTGAACACTGAAGCTTTCTTT.

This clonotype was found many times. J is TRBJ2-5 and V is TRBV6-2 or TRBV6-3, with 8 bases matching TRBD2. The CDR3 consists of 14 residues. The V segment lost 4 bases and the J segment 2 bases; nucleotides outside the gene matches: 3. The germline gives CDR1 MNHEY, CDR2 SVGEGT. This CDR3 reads CASSWGLGQETQYF. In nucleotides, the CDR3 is TGTGCCAGCAGTTGGGGACTAGGACAAGAGACCCAGTACTTC.

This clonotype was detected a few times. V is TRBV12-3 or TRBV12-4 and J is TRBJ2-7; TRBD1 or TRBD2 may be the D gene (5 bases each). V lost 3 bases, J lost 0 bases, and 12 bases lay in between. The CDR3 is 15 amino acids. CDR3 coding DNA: TGTGCCAGCAGTTTGGGGGACCCATCCTCCTACGAGCAGTACTTC. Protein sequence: CASSLGDPSSYEQYF.